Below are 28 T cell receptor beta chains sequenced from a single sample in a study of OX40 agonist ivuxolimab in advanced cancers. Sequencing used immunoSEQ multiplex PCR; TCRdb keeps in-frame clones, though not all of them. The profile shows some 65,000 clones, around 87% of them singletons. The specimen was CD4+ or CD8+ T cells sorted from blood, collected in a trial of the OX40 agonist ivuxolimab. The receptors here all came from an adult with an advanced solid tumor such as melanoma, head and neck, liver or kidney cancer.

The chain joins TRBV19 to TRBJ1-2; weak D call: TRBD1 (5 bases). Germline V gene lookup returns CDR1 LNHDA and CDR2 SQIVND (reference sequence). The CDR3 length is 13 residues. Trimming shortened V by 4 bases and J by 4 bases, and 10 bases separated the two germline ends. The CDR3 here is CASSTGRSYGYTF. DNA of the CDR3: TGTGCCAGTAGTACGGGACGGTCCTATGGCTACACCTTC.

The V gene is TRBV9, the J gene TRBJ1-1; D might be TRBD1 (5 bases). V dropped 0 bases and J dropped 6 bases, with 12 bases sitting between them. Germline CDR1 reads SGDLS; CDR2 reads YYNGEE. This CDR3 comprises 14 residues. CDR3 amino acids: CASSVARRGAEAFF. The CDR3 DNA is TGTGCCAGCAGCGTAGCTAGGCGAGGGGCTGAAGCTTTCTTT.

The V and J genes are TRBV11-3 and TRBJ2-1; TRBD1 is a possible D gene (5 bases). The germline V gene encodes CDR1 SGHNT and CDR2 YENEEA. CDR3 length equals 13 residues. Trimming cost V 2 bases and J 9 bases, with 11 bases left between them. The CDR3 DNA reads TGTGCCAGCAGCTTAATATCAAGGGGTGAGCAGTTCTTC. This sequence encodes CASSLISRGEQFF.

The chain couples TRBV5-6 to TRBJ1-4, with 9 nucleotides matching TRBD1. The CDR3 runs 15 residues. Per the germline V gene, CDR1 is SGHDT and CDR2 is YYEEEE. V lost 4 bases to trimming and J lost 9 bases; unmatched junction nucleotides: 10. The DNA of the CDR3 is TGTGCCAGCAGCGGGTATGACAGGGGGATAAAAAAACTGTTTTTT. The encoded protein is CASSGYDRGIKKLFF.

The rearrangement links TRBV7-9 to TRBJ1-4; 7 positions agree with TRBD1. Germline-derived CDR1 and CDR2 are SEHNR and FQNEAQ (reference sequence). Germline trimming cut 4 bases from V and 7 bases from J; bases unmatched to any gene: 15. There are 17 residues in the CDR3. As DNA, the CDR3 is TGTGCCAGCAGCTCCCAAGCTCATAGGGGGCTTGGTGAAAAACTGTTTTTT. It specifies CASSSQAHRGLGEKLFF.

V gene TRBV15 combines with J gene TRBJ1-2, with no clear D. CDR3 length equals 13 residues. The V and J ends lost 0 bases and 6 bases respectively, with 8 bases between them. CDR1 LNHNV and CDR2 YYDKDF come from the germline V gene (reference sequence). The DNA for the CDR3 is TGTGCCACCAGCAGAGATCAAGGCGATGGCTACACCTTC. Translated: CATSRDQGDGYTF. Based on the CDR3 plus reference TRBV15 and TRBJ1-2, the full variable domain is DAMVIQNPRYQVTQFGKPVTLSCSQTLNHNVMYWYQQKSSQAPKLLFHYYDKDFNNEADTPDNFQSRRPNTSFCFLDIRSPGLGDTAMYLCATSRDQGDGYTFGSGTRLTVV.

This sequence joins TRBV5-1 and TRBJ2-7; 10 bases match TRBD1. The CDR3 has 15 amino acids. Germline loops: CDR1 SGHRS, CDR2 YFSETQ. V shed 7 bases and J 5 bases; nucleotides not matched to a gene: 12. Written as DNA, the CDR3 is TGCGCCAGCTCTCGAACCGGGACAGGGGTCGACGAGCAGTACTTC. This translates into CASSRTGTGVDEQYF.

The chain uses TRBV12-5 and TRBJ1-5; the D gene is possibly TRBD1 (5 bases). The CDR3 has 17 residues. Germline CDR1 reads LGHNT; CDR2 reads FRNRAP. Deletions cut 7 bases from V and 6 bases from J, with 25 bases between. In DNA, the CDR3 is TGTGCTAGTGCCCCTATGGAGGGGTTTTATAAGGGTCAGCCCCAGCATTTT. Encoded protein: CASAPMEGFYKGQPQHF.

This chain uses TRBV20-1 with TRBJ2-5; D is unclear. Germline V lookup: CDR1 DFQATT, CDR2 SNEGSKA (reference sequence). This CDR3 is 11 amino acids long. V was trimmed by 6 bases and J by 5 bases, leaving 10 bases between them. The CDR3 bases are TGCAGTGCGATCACCGGGGAGACCCAGTACTTC. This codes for CSAITGETQYF.

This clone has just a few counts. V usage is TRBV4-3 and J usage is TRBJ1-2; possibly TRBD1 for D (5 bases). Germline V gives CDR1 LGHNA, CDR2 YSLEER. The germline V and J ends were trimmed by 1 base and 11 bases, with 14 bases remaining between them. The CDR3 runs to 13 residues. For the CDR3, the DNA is TGCGCCAGCAGCCAAGGTCAAGCGGGGGTATACACCTTC. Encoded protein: CASSQGQAGVYTF.

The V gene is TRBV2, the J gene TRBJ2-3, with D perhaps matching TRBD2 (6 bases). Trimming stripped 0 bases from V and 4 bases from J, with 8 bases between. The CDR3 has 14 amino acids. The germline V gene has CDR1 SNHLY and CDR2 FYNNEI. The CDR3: CASSEATGADTQYF. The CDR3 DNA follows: TGTGCCAGCAGTGAAGCTACGGGGGCAGATACGCAGTATTTT. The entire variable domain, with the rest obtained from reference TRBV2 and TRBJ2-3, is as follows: EPEVTQTPSHQVTQMGQEVILRCVPISNHLYFYWYRQILGQKVEFLVSFYNNEISEKSEIFDDQFSVERPDGSNFTLKIRSTKLEDSAMYFCASSEATGADTQYFGPGTRLTVL.

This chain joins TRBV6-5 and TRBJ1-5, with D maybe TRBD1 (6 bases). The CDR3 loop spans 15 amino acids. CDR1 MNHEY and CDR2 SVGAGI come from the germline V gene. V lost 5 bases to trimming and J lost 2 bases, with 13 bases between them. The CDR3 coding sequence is TGTGCCAGCAGTGCCCAGGGGAACGGCAATCAGCCCCAGCATTTT. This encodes CASSAQGNGNQPQHF.

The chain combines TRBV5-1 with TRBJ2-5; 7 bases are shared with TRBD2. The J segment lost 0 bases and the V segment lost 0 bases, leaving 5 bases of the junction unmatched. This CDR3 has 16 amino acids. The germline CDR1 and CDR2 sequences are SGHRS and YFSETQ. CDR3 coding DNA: TGCGCCAGCAGCTTGGGCGGGGGTGCGTACCAAGAGACCCAGTACTTC. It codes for CASSLGGGAYQETQYF.

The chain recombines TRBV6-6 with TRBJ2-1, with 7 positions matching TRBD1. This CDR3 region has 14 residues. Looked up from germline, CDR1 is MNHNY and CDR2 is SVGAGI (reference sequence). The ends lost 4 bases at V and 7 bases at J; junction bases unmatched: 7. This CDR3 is CASSSRTGLNEQFF. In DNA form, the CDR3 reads TGTGCCAGCAGTTCGAGGACAGGCTTGAATGAGCAGTTCTTC.

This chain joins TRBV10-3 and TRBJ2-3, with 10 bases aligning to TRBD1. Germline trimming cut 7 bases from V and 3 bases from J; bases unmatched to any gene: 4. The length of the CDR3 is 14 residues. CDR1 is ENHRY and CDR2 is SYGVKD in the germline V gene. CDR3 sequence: CAIMGQGWTDTQYF. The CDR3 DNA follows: TGTGCCATCATGGGACAGGGGTGGACAGATACGCAGTATTTT.

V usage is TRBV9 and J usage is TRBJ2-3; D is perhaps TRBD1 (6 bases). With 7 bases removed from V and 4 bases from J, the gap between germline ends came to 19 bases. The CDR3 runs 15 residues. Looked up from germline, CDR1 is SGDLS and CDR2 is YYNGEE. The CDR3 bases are TGTGCCAGCGTTGACAGGTCCAATGGGGCAGATACGCAGTATTTT. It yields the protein CASVDRSNGADTQYF.

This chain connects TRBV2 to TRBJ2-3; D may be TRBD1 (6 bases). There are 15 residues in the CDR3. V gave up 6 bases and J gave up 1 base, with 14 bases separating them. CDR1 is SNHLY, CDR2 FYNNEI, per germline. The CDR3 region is CASRPQGLGTDTQYF. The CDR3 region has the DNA TGTGCCAGCAGGCCTCAGGGGCTTGGCACAGATACGCAGTATTTT.

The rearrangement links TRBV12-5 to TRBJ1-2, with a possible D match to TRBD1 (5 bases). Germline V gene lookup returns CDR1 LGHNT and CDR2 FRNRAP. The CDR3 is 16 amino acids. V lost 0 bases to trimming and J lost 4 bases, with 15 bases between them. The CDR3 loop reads CASGLVISWTFYGYTF. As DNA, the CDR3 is TGTGCTAGTGGTTTGGTAATATCGTGGACATTCTATGGCTACACCTTC.

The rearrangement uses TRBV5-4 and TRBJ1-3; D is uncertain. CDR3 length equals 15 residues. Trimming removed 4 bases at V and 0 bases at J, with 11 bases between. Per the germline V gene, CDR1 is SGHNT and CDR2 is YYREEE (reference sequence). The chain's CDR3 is CASSASPPSGNTIYF. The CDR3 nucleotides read TGTGCCAGCAGCGCGTCGCCACCCTCTGGAAACACCATATATTTT.

The CDR3 reads CASSQGARRVGELFF. CDR3 nucleotides: TGTGCCAGCTCACAGGGGGCGCGTCGTGTCGGGGAGCTGTTTTTT. The rearrangement uses TRBV18 and TRBJ2-2; TRBD1 aligns across 7 bases. CDR1 is KGHSH and CDR2 is LQKENI in the germline V gene. The CDR3 extends over 15 amino acids. With V trimmed by 4 bases and J by 7 bases, 9 bases remained unmatched. Drawing the rest from reference TRBV18 and TRBJ2-2, the complete variable domain is NAGVMQNPRHLVRRRGQEARLRCSPMKGHSHVYWYRQLPEEGLKFMVYLQKENIIDESGMPKERFSAEFPKEGPSILRIQQVVRGDSAAYFCASSQGARRVGELFFGEGSRLTVL.

The DNA for the CDR3 is TGTGCCAGCAGTGAGACGGTGGGTAATCAGCCCCAGCATTTT. It specifies CASSETVGNQPQHF. The chain joins TRBV6-5 to TRBJ1-5; the D is unclear. Trimming took 5 bases from V and 4 from J, leaving 12 bases between them. Germline CDR1 and CDR2: MNHEY and SVGAGI. The CDR3 is 14 amino acids.

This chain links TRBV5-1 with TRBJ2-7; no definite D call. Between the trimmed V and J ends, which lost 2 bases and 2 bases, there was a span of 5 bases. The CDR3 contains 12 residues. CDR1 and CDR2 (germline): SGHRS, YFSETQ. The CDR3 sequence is CASSLGTYEQYF. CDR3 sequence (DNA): TGCGCCAGCAGCTTAGGCACCTACGAGCAGTACTTC.

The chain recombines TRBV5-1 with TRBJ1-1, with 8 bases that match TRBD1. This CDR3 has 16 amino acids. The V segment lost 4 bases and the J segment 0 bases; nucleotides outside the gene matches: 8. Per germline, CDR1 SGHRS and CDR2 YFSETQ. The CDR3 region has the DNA TGCGCCAGCAGCAGGACAGGGCCCTTCATGAACACTGAAGCTTTCTTT. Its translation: CASSRTGPFMNTEAFF. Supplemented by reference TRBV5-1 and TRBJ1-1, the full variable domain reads KAGVTQTPRYLIKTRGQQVTLSCSPISGHRSVSWYQQTPGQGLQFLFEYFSETQRNKGNFPGRFSGRQFSNSRSEMNVSTLELGDSALYLCASSRTGPFMNTEAFFGQGTRLTVV.

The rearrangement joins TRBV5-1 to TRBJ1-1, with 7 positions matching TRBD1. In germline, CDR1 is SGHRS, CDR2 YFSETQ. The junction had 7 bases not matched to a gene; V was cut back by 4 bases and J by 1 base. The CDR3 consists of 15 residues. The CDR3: CASSLSGTENTEAFF. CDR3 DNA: TGCGCCAGCAGCCTATCCGGGACAGAGAACACTGAAGCTTTCTTT.

This CDR3 reads CASRRGGQGERGYTF. DNA for the CDR3: TGTGCCAGCAGGCGGGGGGGACAGGGGGAGCGAGGCTACACCTTC. The chain combines TRBV27 with TRBJ1-2; 11 bases align to TRBD1. V trimming: 6 bases; J trimming: 8 bases; junction bases outside the gene matches: 11. The CDR3 is 15 amino acids. Germline V gene data show CDR1 as MNHEY and CDR2 as SMNVEV (reference sequence).

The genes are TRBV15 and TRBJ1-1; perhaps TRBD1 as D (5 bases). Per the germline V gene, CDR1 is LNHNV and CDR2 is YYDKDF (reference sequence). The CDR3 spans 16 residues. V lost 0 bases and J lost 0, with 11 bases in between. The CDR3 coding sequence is TGTGCCACCAGCAGAGAGGGGACCCGAGTGAACACTGAAGCTTTCTTT. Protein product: CATSREGTRVNTEAFF.

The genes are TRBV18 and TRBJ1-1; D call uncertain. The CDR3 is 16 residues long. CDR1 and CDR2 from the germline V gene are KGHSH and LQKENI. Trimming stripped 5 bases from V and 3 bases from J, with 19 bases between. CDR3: CASSSWAFGRDTEAFF. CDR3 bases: TGTGCCAGCTCATCATGGGCTTTCGGAAGGGACACTGAAGCTTTCTTT.

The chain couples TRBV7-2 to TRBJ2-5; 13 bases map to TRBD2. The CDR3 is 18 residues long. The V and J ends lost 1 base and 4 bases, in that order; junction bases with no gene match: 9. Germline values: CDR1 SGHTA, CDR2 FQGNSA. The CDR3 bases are TGTGCCAGCAGCTTAGGGACTAGCGGGGGATATTCAAGAGAGACCCAGTACTTC. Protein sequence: CASSLGTSGGYSRETQYF.